This T cell receptor beta chain was obtained from a study of shared clonotypes between healthy human individuals. The overall study: Per donor, three plates held CD4 naive cells, three held CD4 memory, two held CD8 naive and one held CD8 memory.

Measured with immunoSEQ multiplex PCR; TCRdb has only the in-frame clones, and not every one. Among approximately 1,000,000 clones, around three quarters were seen once, and the ten largest hold around 0.47%. This clone was detected once. The CDR3 extends over 15 amino acids. V was pared by 0 bases and J by 0 bases, with 6 bases between. CDR1 and CDR2 (germline): MNHNS, SASEGT. What was sequenced was memory CD4+ T cells from PBMCs. The subset here: CD45RA-negative fraction. The chain joins TRBV6-1 to TRBJ2-1; D call uncertain. This TCR derives from a man between 18 and 35 years old in good health. Some clones in this sample may be carry-over from other donors' samples. This CDR3 reads CASSEAYVSYNEQFF. DNA for the CDR3: TGTGCCAGCAGTGAAGCGTACGTCTCCTACAATGAGCAGTTCTTC.